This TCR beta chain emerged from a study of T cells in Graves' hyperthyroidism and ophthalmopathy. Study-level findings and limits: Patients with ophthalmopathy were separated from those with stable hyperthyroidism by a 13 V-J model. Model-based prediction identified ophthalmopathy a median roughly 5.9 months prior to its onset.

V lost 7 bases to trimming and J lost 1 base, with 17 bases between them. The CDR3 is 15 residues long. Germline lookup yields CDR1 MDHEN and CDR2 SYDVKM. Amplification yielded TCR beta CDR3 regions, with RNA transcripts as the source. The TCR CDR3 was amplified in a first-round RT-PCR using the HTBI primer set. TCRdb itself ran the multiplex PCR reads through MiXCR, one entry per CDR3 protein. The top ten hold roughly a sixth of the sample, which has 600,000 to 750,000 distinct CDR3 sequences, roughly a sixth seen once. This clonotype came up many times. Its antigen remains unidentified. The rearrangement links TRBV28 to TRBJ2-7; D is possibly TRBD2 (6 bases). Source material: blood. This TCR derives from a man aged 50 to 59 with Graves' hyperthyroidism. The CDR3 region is CASNTRGGGSYEQYF. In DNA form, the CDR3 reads TGTGCCAGCAATACAAGGGGAGGAGGTTCCTACGAGCAGTACTTC.